This is a list of T cell receptor beta chains from one sample in a study of blood T cell repertoires in COVID-19. The table came from immunoSEQ multiplex PCR; TCRdb's copy has only in-frame clones and leaves some out. The sample has approximately 260,000 clones; roughly four fifths are singletons. Sequenced: PBMCs or T cells enriched from blood (not recorded which). Receptors were obtained from a man aged 50-59 years who had recovered from COVID-19. Each CDR3 is given with its conserved first and last residue. The D gene is left open where the match is weak. Size tells how often a clone was seen (once, few, many) or the class of an expanded clone, and some rows leave it out.

V	size	D	J	CDR3	DNA
TRBV6-5	.	TRBD1	TRBJ2-2	CASNYRGRTGELFF	TGTGCCAGCAATTACAGGGGTCGCACCGGGGAGCTGTTTTTT
TRBV5-4	.	TRBD2	TRBJ2-7	CASSLGGGPYEQYF	TGTGCCAGCAGCTTGGGCGGGGGGCCATACGAGCAGTACTTC
TRBV4-2	.	.	TRBJ1-3	CASSQDVGGGAGNTIYF	TGTGCCAGCAGCCAAGATGTAGGCGGAGGCGCTGGAAACACCATATATTTT
TRBV12-3/TRBV12-4	.	.	TRBJ2-2	CASSLLRAGELFF	TGTGCCAGCAGCCTACTGCGGGCCGGGGAGCTGTTTTTT
TRBV5-1	.	.	TRBJ1-6	CASRLKGDNSPLHF	TGCGCCAGCAGACTTAAGGGGGATAATTCACCCCTCCACTTT
TRBV25-1	many	.	TRBJ2-2	CASTPVATTGELFF	TGTGCCAGCACCCCGGTCGCAACCACCGGGGAGCTGTTTTTT
TRBV18	.	TRBD1	TRBJ2-3	CASSPRTGLTDTQYF	TGTGCCAGCTCACCGAGGACAGGGCTCACAGATACGCAGTATTTT
TRBV27	.	TRBD2	TRBJ2-7	CASSLRSIPAGELYEQYF	TGTGCCAGCAGTTTAAGGTCCATTCCGGCGGGAGAACTCTACGAGCAGTACTTC
TRBV11-3	.	TRBD1	TRBJ2-7	CASSLESSGTGGSYEQYF	TGTGCCAGCAGCTTAGAGTCCTCCGGGACAGGGGGATCCTACGAGCAGTACTTC
TRBV4-1	.	TRBD1	TRBJ1-2	CASSAEGQPGVGYTF	TGCGCCAGCAGCGCAGAGGGACAGCCGGGGGTTGGGTACACCTTC
TRBV7-8	.	.	TRBJ1-5	CASSLGTGISNQPQHF	TGTGCCAGCAGCTTGGGAACAGGGATTAGCAATCAGCCCCAGCATTTT
TRBV9	once	TRBD2	TRBJ2-1	CASSVAGGAGGPSSYNEQFF	TGTGCCAGCAGCGTAGCTGGGGGAGCGGGAGGGCCGAGCTCCTACAATGAGCAGTTCTTC
TRBV11-1	.	.	TRBJ2-7	CASSFPPTYEQYF	TGTGCCAGCAGCTTTCCACCTACCTACGAGCAGTACTTC
TRBV10-1	.	.	TRBJ2-1	CASSESRSGSSNEQFF	TGCGCCAGCAGTGAGTCGAGAAGCGGGTCAAGCAATGAGCAGTTCTTC
TRBV15	once	.	TRBJ1-2	CATSFTGSTLYGYTF	TGTGCCACCAGCTTCACCGGGAGTACCCTATATGGCTACACCTTC